Presented here are 14 T cell receptor beta chains from one specimen sequenced in a study of T cell repertoires in cytomegalovirus infection. TCRdb processed the reads anew with MiXCR; each CDR3 protein has one entry. The sample carries hundreds of thousands of distinct CDR3 sequences, 15% to 20% recorded once. Sequencing was carried out using PBMCs. These receptor sequences come from a human donor in good health (CMV status not recorded). Some clones in this sample may be carry-over from other donors' samples.

This clonotype came up a few times. The rearrangement uses TRBV6-5 and TRBJ2-1, with 7 bases fitting TRBD1. The CDR3 totals 12 residues. The ends lost 8 bases at V and 7 bases at J; junction bases unmatched: 5. Per the germline V gene, CDR1 is MNHEY and CDR2 is SVGAGI. The DNA for the CDR3 is TGTGCCAGCGAGGGGGCCTCTAATGAGCAGTTCTTC. Translating gives CASEGASNEQFF.

This chain uses TRBV4-2 with TRBJ1-4; D unresolved. From germline, CDR1 is LGHNA and CDR2 YNFKEQ. The CDR3 runs to 13 residues. V was shortened by 1 base and J by 8 bases, with 8 bases between the two germline ends. The CDR3 DNA reads TGTGCCAGCAGCCAAGTAGCCGTCGAAAAACTGTTTTTT. Its protein is CASSQVAVEKLFF.

This clonotype was counted ten times or more. V is TRBV6-1 and J is TRBJ1-5, with 7 positions matching TRBD1. Germline assignment: CDR1 MNHNS and CDR2 SASEGT. V lost 9 bases to trimming and J lost 1 base; unmatched junction nucleotides: 3. CDR3 size: 13 residues. In nucleotides, the CDR3 is TGTGCCAGTGCGGGACAGAGCAATCAGCCCCAGCATTTT. This codes for CASAGQSNQPQHF.

This clonotype was seen at least ten times. This CDR3 reads CASNMDRNNYGYTF. In DNA form, the CDR3 reads TGTGCCAGCAATATGGACAGGAACAACTATGGCTACACCTTC. The chain employs TRBV7-2 and TRBJ1-2, with TRBD1 matching 7 bases. Germline V CDR1 and CDR2: SGHTA, FQGNSA. There are 14 residues in the CDR3. J was trimmed by 2 bases and V by 7 bases; bases with no gene match: 7.

This clonotype was counted a single time. CDR3 nucleotides: TGTGCCAGCAGTTACTCGATCGGTCGACAGGGACGCAATGAGCAGTTCTTC. Translated: CASSYSIGRQGRNEQFF. The rearrangement joins TRBV6-2 or TRBV6-3 to TRBJ2-1; 7 positions match TRBD1. Germline V gives CDR1 MNHEY, CDR2 SVGEGT. Germline trimming cut 0 bases from V and 6 bases from J; bases unmatched to any gene: 11. The CDR3 is 17 amino acids.

The V gene is TRBV18, the J gene TRBJ1-2, with D tentatively TRBD1 (5 bases). V lost 1 base, J lost 6 bases, and 9 bases lay in between. Germline V lookup: CDR1 KGHSH, CDR2 LQKENI. The CDR3 loop spans 13 amino acids. CDR3 in DNA: TGTGCCAGCTCACCACAACAGGAAGATGGCTACACCTTC. Its translation is CASSPQQEDGYTF.

This clonotype was detected a few times. The chain is built from TRBV11-2 and TRBJ2-2, with a weak D call TRBD1 (6 bases). Trimming stripped 0 bases from V and 5 bases from J, with 16 bases between. Germline CDR1 reads SGHAT; CDR2 reads FQNNGV. The CDR3 loop spans 17 amino acids. CDR3 protein: CASSLDFGRGTTGELFF. In nucleotides, the CDR3 is TGTGCCAGCAGCTTAGATTTTGGCAGGGGAACAACCGGGGAGCTGTTTTTT.

This clonotype was seen ten or more times. The rearrangement links TRBV12-3 or TRBV12-4 to TRBJ2-5, with 10 nucleotides matching TRBD2. V shed 1 base and J 4 bases; nucleotides not matched to a gene: 3. The CDR3 covers 15 residues. Written as DNA, the CDR3 is TGTGCCAGCAGTTTAGGAGCGGGGGGGGCAGAGACCCAGTACTTC. Residues: CASSLGAGGAETQYF.

This CDR3 is CASSKVETGVLRWSYEQYF. The CDR3 DNA reads TGTGCCAGCAGCAAAGTTGAGACAGGGGTATTGCGCTGGTCCTACGAGCAGTACTTC. The V gene is TRBV7-9, the J gene TRBJ2-7; TRBD1 matches 8 bases. Germline V CDR1 and CDR2: SEHNR, FQNEAQ (reference sequence). The CDR3 covers 19 residues. V lost 5 bases to trimming and J lost 1 base; unmatched junction nucleotides: 19.

This clonotype has just a few counts. The V call is TRBV18, the J call TRBJ1-5; D perhaps matches TRBD1 (6 bases). Trimming took off 3 bases at V and 6 bases at J, with 12 bases between the two ends. This CDR3 comprises 14 residues. Germline assignment: CDR1 KGHSH and CDR2 LQKENI. CDR3 sequence: CASSPSGAAQPQHF. The CDR3 coding sequence is TGTGCCAGCTCACCCTCAGGGGCCGCTCAGCCCCAGCATTTT. Drawing the rest from reference TRBV18 and TRBJ1-5, the complete variable domain is NAGVMQNPRHLVRRRGQEARLRCSPMKGHSHVYWYRQLPEEGLKFMVYLQKENIIDESGMPKERFSAEFPKEGPSILRIQQVVRGDSAAYFCASSPSGAAQPQHFGDGTRLSIL.

This clonotype was counted at least ten times. The chain couples TRBV7-2 to TRBJ1-2; 12 bases match TRBD1. CDR3 length: 16 residues. The J segment lost 2 bases and the V segment lost 3 bases, leaving 4 bases of the junction unmatched. Germline loops: CDR1 SGHTA, CDR2 FQGNSA. The CDR3 protein is CASSLGQGARNYGYTF. For the CDR3, the DNA is TGTGCCAGCAGCTTGGGACAGGGGGCGCGGAACTATGGCTACACCTTC.

The rearrangement links TRBV18 to TRBJ2-3; the D is unclear. CDR3 length: 12 residues. Trimming removed 2 bases from V and 6 bases from J, with 6 bases in between. CDR1 and CDR2 from the germline V gene are KGHSH and LQKENI. CDR3 DNA: TGTGCCAGCTCACCATACGGGGATACGCAGTATTTT. It codes for CASSPYGDTQYF.

This clonotype has just a few counts. The chain joins TRBV2 to TRBJ1-5, with D possibly being TRBD1 (5 bases). Between the trimmed V and J ends, which lost 1 base and 3 bases, there was a span of 10 bases. This CDR3 has 15 residues. Germline assignment: CDR1 SNHLY and CDR2 FYNNEI. The CDR3 coding sequence is TGTGCCAGCAGTGAAGAGGGGCAGGACAATCAGCCCCAGCATTTT. Its translation: CASSEEGQDNQPQHF.

This chain joins TRBV6-6 and TRBJ1-5; D is unresolved. The V gene lost 6 bases and the J gene lost 3 bases, with 9 bases spanning the gap. This CDR3 is built from 13 residues. Germline V CDR1 and CDR2: MNHNY, SVGAGI (reference sequence). The CDR3 sequence is CASRHQLNQPQHF. The CDR3 coding sequence is TGTGCCAGCAGACACCAGCTCAATCAGCCCCAGCATTTT.